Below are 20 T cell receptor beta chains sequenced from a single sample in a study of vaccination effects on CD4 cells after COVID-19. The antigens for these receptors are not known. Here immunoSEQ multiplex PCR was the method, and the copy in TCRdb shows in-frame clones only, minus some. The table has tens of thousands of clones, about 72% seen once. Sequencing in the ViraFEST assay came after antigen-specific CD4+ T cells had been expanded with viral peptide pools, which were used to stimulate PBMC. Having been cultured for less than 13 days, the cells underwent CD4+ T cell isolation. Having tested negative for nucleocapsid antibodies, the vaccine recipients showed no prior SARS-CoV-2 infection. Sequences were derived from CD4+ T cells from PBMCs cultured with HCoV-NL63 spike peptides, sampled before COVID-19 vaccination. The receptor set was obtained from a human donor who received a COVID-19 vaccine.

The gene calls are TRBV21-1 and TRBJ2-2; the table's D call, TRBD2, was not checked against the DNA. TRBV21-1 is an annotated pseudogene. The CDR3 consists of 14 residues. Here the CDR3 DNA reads TGTGCCAGCAGCAAACGGGGGTATACCGGGGAGCTGTTTTTT. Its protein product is CASSKRGYTGELFF.

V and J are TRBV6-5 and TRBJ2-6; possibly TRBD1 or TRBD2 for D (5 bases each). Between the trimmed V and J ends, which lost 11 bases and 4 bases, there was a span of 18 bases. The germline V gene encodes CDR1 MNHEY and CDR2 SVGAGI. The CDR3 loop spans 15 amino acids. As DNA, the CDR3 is TGTGCCTGCTCGCCGGGGCTCGCGGGGGCCAACGTCCTGACTTTC. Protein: CACSPGLAGANVLTF.

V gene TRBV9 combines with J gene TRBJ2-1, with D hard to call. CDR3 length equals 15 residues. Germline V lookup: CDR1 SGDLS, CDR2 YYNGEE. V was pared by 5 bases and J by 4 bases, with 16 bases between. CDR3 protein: CASSVRVDKYNEQFF. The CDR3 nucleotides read TGTGCCAGCAGTGTAAGGGTCGACAAGTACAATGAGCAGTTCTTC.

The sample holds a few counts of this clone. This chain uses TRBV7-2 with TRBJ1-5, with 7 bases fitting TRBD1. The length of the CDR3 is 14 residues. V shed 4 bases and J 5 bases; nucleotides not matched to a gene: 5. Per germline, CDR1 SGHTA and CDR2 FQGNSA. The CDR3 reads CASSSYRGDQPQHF. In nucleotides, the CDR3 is TGTGCCAGCAGCTCATACAGGGGAGATCAGCCCCAGCATTTT.

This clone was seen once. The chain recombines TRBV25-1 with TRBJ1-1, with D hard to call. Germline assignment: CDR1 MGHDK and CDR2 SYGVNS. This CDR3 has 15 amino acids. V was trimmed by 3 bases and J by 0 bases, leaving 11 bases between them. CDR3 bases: TGTGCCAGCAGTGATACTGGCAGTATGAACACTGAAGCTTTCTTT. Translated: CASSDTGSMNTEAFF.

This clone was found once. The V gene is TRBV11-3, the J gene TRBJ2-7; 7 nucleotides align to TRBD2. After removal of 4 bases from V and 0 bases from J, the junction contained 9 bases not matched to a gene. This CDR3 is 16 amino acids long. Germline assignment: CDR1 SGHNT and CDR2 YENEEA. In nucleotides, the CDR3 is TGTGCCAGCAGCTCAAAGGGAGGGGCGAGCTCCTACGAGCAGTACGTC. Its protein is CASSSKGGASSYEQYV.

Written as DNA, the CDR3 is TGTGCCAGCAGCTCTGACCGCCAAGAGACCCAGTACTTC. Protein product: CASSSDRQETQYF. The V gene is TRBV7-2, the J gene TRBJ2-5; no reliable D call. The V end lost 4 bases, the J end lost 1 base, and 7 bases lay between the germline ends. This CDR3 comprises 13 residues. CDR1 is SGHTA, CDR2 FQGNSA, per germline.

In DNA, the CDR3 is TGTGCCAGCAGTTTAGGGCGCGGGTTGCTTGAAAAACTGTTTTTT. This translates into CASSLGRGLLEKLFF. The V call is TRBV27, the J call TRBJ1-4; D unresolved. Germline lookup yields CDR1 MNHEY and CDR2 SMNVEV (reference sequence). V shed 2 bases and J shed 7 bases, with 14 bases lying between them. The CDR3 has 15 amino acids.

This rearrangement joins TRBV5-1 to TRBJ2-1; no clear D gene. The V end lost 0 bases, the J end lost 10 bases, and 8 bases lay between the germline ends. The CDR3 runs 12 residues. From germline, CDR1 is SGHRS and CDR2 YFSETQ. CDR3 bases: TGCGCCAGCAGCTTGGCTGGGGTAGAGCAGTTCTTC. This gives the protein CASSLAGVEQFF. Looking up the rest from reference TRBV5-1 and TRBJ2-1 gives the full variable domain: KAGVTQTPRYLIKTRGQQVTLSCSPISGHRSVSWYQQTPGQGLQFLFEYFSETQRNKGNFPGRFSGRQFSNSRSEMNVSTLELGDSALYLCASSLAGVEQFFGPGTRLTVL.

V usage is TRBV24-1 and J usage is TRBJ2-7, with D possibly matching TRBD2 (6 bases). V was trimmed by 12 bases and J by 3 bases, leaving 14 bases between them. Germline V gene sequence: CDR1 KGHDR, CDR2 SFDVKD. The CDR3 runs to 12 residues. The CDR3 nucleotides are TGTGCCGCGGGGTGGGGGGACTACGAGCAGTACGTC. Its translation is CAAGWGDYEQYV.

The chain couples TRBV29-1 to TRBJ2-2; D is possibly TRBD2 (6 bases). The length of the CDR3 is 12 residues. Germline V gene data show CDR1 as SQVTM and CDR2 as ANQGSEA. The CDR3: CRGGLGGGELFF. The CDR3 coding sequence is TGCAGGGGGGGACTGGGGGGCGGGGAGCTGTTTTTT.

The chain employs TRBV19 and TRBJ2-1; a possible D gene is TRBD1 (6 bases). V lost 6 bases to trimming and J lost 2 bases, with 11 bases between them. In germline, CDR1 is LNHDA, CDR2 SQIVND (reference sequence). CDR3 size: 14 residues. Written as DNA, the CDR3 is TGTGCCAGTAGGACTAAGGGGGCCTACAATGAGCAGTTCTTC. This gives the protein CASRTKGAYNEQFF.

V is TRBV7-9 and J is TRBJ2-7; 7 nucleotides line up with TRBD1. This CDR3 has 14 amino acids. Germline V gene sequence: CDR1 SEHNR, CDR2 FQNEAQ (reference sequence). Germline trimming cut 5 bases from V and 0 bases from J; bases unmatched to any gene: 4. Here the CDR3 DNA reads TGTGCCAGCAGCCGGACAGGATCCTCCTACGAGCAGTACGTC. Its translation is CASSRTGSSYEQYV.

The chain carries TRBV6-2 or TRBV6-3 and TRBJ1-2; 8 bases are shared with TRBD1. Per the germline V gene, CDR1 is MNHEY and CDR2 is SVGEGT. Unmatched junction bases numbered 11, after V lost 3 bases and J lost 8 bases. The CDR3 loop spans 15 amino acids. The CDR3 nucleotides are TGTGCCAGCAGTTATGTAGCCGGACAGGGTGTCGGCTACACCTTC. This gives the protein CASSYVAGQGVGYTF.

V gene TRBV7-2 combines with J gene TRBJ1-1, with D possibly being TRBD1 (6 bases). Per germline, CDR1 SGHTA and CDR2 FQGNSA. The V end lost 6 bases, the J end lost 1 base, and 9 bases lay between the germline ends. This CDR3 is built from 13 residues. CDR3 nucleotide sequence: TGTGCCAGCAGAGAGACAGGGAACACTGAAGCTTTCTTT. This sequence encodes CASRETGNTEAFF.

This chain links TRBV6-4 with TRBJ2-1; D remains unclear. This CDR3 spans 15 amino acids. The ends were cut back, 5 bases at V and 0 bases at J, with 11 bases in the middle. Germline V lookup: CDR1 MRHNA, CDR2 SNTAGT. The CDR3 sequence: CASSPHSSSYNEQFF. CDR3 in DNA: TGTGCCAGCAGTCCCCACAGTAGCTCCTACAATGAGCAGTTCTTC.

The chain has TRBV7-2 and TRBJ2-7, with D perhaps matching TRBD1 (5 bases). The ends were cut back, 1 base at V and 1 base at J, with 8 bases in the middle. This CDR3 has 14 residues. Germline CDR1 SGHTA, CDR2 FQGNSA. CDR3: CASSLGGGSYEQYV. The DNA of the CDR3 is TGTGCCAGCAGCTTAGGGGGCGGTTCCTACGAGCAGTACGTC.

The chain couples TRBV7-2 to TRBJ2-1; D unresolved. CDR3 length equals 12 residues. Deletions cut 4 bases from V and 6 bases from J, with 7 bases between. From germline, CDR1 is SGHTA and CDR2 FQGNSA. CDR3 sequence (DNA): TGTGCCAGCAGCTACCCTCCCAATGAGCAGTTCTTC. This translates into CASSYPPNEQFF.

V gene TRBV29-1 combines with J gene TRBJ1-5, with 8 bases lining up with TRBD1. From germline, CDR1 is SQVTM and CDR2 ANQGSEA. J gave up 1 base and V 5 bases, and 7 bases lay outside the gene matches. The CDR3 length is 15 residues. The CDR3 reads CSVLTGAGSNQPQHF. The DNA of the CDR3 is TGCAGCGTTCTGACAGGGGCTGGGAGCAATCAGCCCCAGCATTTT.

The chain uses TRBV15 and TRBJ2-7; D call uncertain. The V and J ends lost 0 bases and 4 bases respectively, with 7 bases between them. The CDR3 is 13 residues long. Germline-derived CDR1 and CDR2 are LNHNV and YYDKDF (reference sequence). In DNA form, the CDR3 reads TGTGCCACCAGCAGAGATCCCAAATACGAGCAGTACGTC. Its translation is CATSRDPKYEQYV.